The sequence of this T cell receptor beta chain was determined in a study of control samples from healthy donors and cancer patients. This clone was recorded only once. Method: immunoSEQ multiplex PCR; TCRdb's copy keeps in-frame clones and lacks some. The sample contains about 55,000 clones, 95% to 96% of which appear only once. Germline V gene sequence: CDR1 SNHLY, CDR2 FYNNEI. J lost 8 bases, V lost 6 bases, and 9 bases had no gene match. The CDR3 loop spans 14 amino acids. The chain recombines TRBV2 with TRBJ1-4; 7 nucleotides match TRBD1. The sample comprised blood. This receptor was obtained from a woman aged 18-35 years in good health. The CDR3 DNA is TGTGCCAGCAGGACCCCTCGGGACAGAGAAAAACTGTTTTTT. Its protein is CASRTPRDREKLFF.